This is a list of T cell receptor beta chains from one sample in a study of CD8+CD57+ T cells in acquired aplastic anemia. Using its own MiXCR run on the reads, TCRdb lists one record per CDR3 protein. The sample contains roughly 160,000 distinct CDR3 sequences, 70% to 75% of which appear only once. What was sequenced was sorted CD4+, CD8+, or CD8+CD57+ T cells (not recorded which) from PBMCs. Receptors were obtained from a human donor with aplastic anemia. Both conserved end residues are part of each CDR3. D genes are given only for firm matches. For some rows the clone size is stated as once, few or many, or as a class when expanded; others skip it.

j_call v_call cdr3_length d_call clone_size cdr3_nt cdr3_aa
TRBJ2-1 TRBV7-9 19 TRBD2 many TGTGCCAGCAGCCGTATAGCGGGAGTCCGTGAGTGGGCCTACAATGAGCAGTTCTTC CASSRIAGVREWAYNEQFF
TRBJ2-7 TRBV24-1 15 TRBD1 few TGTGCCACCAGTGATGGAGGACAGGGTGGTGACGAGCAGTACTTC CATSDGGQGGDEQYF
TRBJ2-7 TRBV20-1 13 - - TGCAGTGCTAAAGGGGGGGGGGCGTACGAGCAGTACTTC CSAKGGGAYEQYF
TRBJ2-5 TRBV29-1 17 TRBD2 - TGCAGCGTTGAACGTGCGGGGCGAGCTGGACTAGGAGGGACCCAGTACTTC CSVERAGRAGLGGTQYF
TRBJ2-1 TRBV19 13 - - TGTGCCTCGGCCCAGAGCTCCTACAATGAGCAGTTCTTC CASAQSSYNEQFF
TRBJ2-3 TRBV9 13 - once TGTGCCAGCAGCCCGGGGTACGCAGATACGCAGTATTTT CASSPGYADTQYF
TRBJ2-2 TRBV27 15 TRBD2 - TGTGCCAGCAGTACGATAGCGGGGAACACCGGGGAGCTGTTTTTT CASSTIAGNTGELFF
TRBJ1-2 TRBV6-5 17 - - TGTGCCAGCAGTCGCAAGACAGTTGGCCACTTAATTATAGGCTACACCTTC CASSRKTVGHLIIGYTF
TRBJ1-6 TRBV14 17 TRBD1 - TGTGCCAGCAGCCAAGATAGACAGGGTACCTATAATTCACCCCTCCACTTT CASSQDRQGTYNSPLHF
TRBJ1-2 TRBV7-6 14 TRBD1 - TGTGCCAGCAGCTTTGCAGGGGGGAACTATGGCTACACCTTC CASSFAGGNYGYTF
TRBJ2-3 TRBV2 17 TRBD1 - TGTGCCAGCAAGCGGGACAGGGCAAGCCCTAGCACAGATACGCAGTATTTT CASKRDRASPSTDTQYF
TRBJ2-5 TRBV5-1 14 - - TGCGCCAGCAGCTTGGTCGGAGGGGACGAGACCCAGTACTTC CASSLVGGDETQYF
TRBJ2-3 TRBV7-9 13 TRBD1 - TGTGCCAGCAGCTTAGACAGGGGGGATACGCAGTATTTT CASSLDRGDTQYF
TRBJ2-3 TRBV5-4 13 - - TGTGCCAGCAGCTTGGGATACACAGATACGCAGTATTTT CASSLGYTDTQYF
TRBJ2-2 TRBV20-1 14 - - TGCAGTGCTGGACAGCCAACGAACACCGGGGAGCTGTTTTTT CSAGQPTNTGELFF
TRBJ1-2 TRBV25-1 14 TRBD1 - TGTGCCAGCAGTGCCAGGGGACAGGGCTATGGCTACACCTTC CASSARGQGYGYTF
TRBJ2-7 TRBV10-3 15 - - TGTGCCAGCAGTCGTTACCTAGAGGGAGCCTACGAGCAGTACTTC CASSRYLEGAYEQYF
TRBJ2-5 TRBV9 15 TRBD2 - TGTGCCAGCAGCCCTAGGACTAGCGGCTGGGAGACCCAGTACTTC CASSPRTSGWETQYF
TRBJ1-6 TRBV7-9 16 - once TGTGCCAGCAGCCCCCGTGTGGGGTTTCAGGGTTCACCCCTCCACTTT CASSPRVGFQGSPLHF
TRBJ1-1 TRBV24-1 13 TRBD1 - TGTGCCACCAGTGAGTCACAGGGGGCGCCCGCTTTCTTT CATSESQGAPAFF
TRBJ1-5 TRBV9 14 - - TGTGCCAGCAGCGTATTGGACACGGAGCAGCCCCAGCATTTT CASSVLDTEQPQHF
TRBJ2-7 TRBV2 14 - - TGTGCCAGCACTCGGGCGGGACGGACCTACGAGCAGTACTTC CASTRAGRTYEQYF
TRBJ2-5 TRBV12-3/TRBV12-4 14 - - TGTGCCAGCACTACGGCCAGCTCCCAAGAGACCCAGTACTTC CASTTASSQETQYF
TRBJ2-1 TRBV7-9 13 - - TGTGCCAGCAGTTTGGGGGATCGGGGTGAGCAGTTCTTC CASSLGDRGEQFF
TRBJ1-4 TRBV7-9 13 TRBD1 - TGTGCCAGCAGCCCCACAGGGGGTGAAAAACTGTTTTTT CASSPTGGEKLFF
TRBJ2-2 TRBV19 16 TRBD1 - TGTGCCAGTAGTATAGATCAGACTACAGGGGAGAGTGAAGCCTTCTTT CASSIDQTTGESEAFF
TRBJ1-2 TRBV19 14 - - TGTGCCAGCAGCCCTTCCACAGCGAACTATGGCTACACCTTC CASSPSTANYGYTF
TRBJ1-1 TRBV20-1 12 - - TGCAGTGCTAGAACAGGCGAGACTGAAGCTTTCTTT CSARTGETEAFF
TRBJ1-1 TRBV5-1 13 - - TGCGCCAGCAGCTTGGACGGCGACACTGAAGCTTTCTTT CASSLDGDTEAFF
TRBJ2-5 TRBV24-1 15 - - TGTGCCACCAGTGATTTAAACGGCCGAGAGGAGACCCAGTACTTC CATSDLNGREETQYF
TRBJ1-5 TRBV24-1 18 - - TGTGCCTTCCCTACGGTAGGTAGGGGCAGGGGAACCAATCAGCCCCAGCATTTT CAFPTVGRGRGTNQPQHF
TRBJ2-1 TRBV20-1 17 TRBD2 - TGCAGTGCTAGTGATCTAGCGGGGGTCAGCTCCTACAATGAGCAGTTCTTC CSASDLAGVSSYNEQFF
TRBJ2-1 TRBV2 15 - many TGTGCCAGCTTCCGAGAGACTCCAGGGCGCAATGAGCAGTTCTTC CASFRETPGRNEQFF
TRBJ2-3 TRBV24-1 17 TRBD2 - TGTGCCACCAGTGTGGTAGCGGGATCCCTAGCAAGAGATACGCAGTATTTT CATSVVAGSLARDTQYF
TRBJ2-7 TRBV2 14 - - TGTGCCAGCAGTGTGGGGCCGACATCCTACGAGCAGTACTTC CASSVGPTSYEQYF
TRBJ1-1 TRBV24-1 11 - - TGTGCCACCCGGGGGAACACTGAAGCTTTCTTT CATRGNTEAFF
TRBJ2-1 TRBV9 13 - - TGTGCCAGCAGCGCCGCCCCCTTAGATGAGCAGTTCTTC CASSAAPLDEQFF
TRBJ2-3 TRBV29-1 13 TRBD1 - TGCAGCGCCGCGACAGGGAGCACAGATACGCAGTACTTT CSAATGSTDTQYF
TRBJ1-1 TRBV7-9 13 - - TGTGCCAGCAGCCATAAAGACCTAACTGAAGCTTTCTTT CASSHKDLTEAFF
TRBJ2-5 TRBV20-1 14 - - TGCAGTGCTAGGAATCCACTAAACCAAGAGACCCAGTACTTC CSARNPLNQETQYF
TRBJ1-1 TRBV25-1 19 - - TGTCCCTTCCGGCGTCCGGCAACCCCCAGAGGACCCTTGAACACTGAAGCTTTCTTT CPFRRPATPRGPLNTEAFF
TRBJ2-7 TRBV10-3 14 TRBD1 - TGTGCCATCAACTCTCAGGGGGCCACGAACGAGCAGTACTTC CAINSQGATNEQYF
TRBJ1-5 TRBV5-4 12 - - TGTGCCAGCAGCCGAGAAAATCAGCCCCAGCATTTT CASSRENQPQHF
TRBJ2-1 TRBV24-1 16 TRBD2 - TGTGCCACCAGTCCCTACGGGACTAGCGGGAGTAATGAGCAGTTCTTC CATSPYGTSGSNEQFF
TRBJ2-1 TRBV7-2 14 - - TGTGCCAGCAGCTTAAGTCACTCGGGCGATGAGCAGTTCTTC CASSLSHSGDEQFF
TRBJ2-3 TRBV6-1 15 TRBD2 many TGTGCCAGCAGTGAACTAGCGGGGGGGGAAGATACGCAGTATTTT CASSELAGGEDTQYF
TRBJ2-6 TRBV2 17 TRBD1 - TGTGCCAGCAGTTACAGGGGGACAGGGACTGGGGCCAACGTCCTGACTTTC CASSYRGTGTGANVLTF
TRBJ2-4 TRBV20-1 11 TRBD2 - TGCAGTGCGCGCTGGGAGGGCATTCAGTACTTC CSARWEGIQYF
TRBJ2-3 TRBV7-2 16 TRBD2 - TGTGCCAGCAGCGAAGGACTAGCGGGGGGGCCAGATACGCAGTATTTT CASSEGLAGGPDTQYF
TRBJ1-1 TRBV24-1 14 - few TGTGCCACCAGTGATGGCACAGTGAACACTGAAGCTTTCTTT CATSDGTVNTEAFF
TRBJ1-2 TRBV7-6 12 TRBD1 - TGTGCCGTCAGACAGGGCAACTGTGGCTACACCTTC CAVRQGNCGYTF
TRBJ2-1 TRBV15 17 TRBD1 many TGTGCCACCAGCAGACCATTTCCGGGACAGGGGTTGAATGAGCAGTTCTTC CATSRPFPGQGLNEQFF
TRBJ2-3 TRBV5-1 15 TRBD1 - TGCGCCAGCAGCTCCGGGACAGGAAGCACAGATACGCAGTATTTT CASSSGTGSTDTQYF
TRBJ2-1 TRBV5-8 11 - many TGTGCCAGCAGCTTTTTTTACGAGCAGTTCTTC CASSFFYEQFF
TRBJ2-1 TRBV7-9 18 TRBD2 many TGTGCCAGCAGCTTAGAGTCCCTGGGACTACCACCTTACAATGAGCAGTTCTTC CASSLESLGLPPYNEQFF